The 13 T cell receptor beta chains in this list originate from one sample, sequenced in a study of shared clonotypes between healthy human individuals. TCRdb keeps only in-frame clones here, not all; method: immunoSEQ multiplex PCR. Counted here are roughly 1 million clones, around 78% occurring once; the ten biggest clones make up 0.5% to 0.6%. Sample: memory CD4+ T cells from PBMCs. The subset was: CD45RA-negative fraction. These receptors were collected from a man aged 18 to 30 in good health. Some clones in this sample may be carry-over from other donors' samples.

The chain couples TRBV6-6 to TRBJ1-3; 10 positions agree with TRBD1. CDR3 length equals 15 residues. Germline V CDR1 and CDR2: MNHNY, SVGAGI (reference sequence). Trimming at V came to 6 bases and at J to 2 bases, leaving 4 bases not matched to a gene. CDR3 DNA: TGTGCCAGCAGATCTGGGACAGGGGCTGGAAACACCATATATTTT. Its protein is CASRSGTGAGNTIYF.

CDR3 protein: CASSPRQPGGQEQFF. Written as DNA, the CDR3 is TGTGCCAGCAGCCCACGACAACCGGGAGGGCAAGAGCAGTTCTTC. The chain links TRBV5-4 to TRBJ2-1; 8 bases align to TRBD2. From germline, CDR1 is SGHNT and CDR2 YYREEE (reference sequence). CDR3 length: 15 amino acids. Losses at the gene ends were 4 bases for V and 10 bases for J; bases not matched to a gene: 13.

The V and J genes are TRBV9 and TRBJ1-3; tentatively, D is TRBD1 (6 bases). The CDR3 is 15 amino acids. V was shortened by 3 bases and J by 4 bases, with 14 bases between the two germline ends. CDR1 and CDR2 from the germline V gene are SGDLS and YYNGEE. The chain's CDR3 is CASSGLTGTGNTIYF. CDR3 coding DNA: TGTGCCAGCAGCGGACTTACAGGGACCGGAAACACCATATATTTT.

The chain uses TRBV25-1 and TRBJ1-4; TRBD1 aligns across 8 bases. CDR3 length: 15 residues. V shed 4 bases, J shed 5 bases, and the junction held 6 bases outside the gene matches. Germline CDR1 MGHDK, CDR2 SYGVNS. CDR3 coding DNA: TGTGCCAGCAGTGTTCACAGGGGGGGAAATGAAAAACTGTTTTTT. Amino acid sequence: CASSVHRGGNEKLFF.

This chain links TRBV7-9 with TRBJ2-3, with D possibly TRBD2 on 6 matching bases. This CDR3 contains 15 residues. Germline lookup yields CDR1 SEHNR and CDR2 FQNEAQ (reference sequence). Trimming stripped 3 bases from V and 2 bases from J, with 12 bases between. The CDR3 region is CASSLGSGVTDTQYF. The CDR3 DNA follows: TGTGCCAGCAGCTTGGGTAGCGGTGTCACAGATACGCAGTATTTT.

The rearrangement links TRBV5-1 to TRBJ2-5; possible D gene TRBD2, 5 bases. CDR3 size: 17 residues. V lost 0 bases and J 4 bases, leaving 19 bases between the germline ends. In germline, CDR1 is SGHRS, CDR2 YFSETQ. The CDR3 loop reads CASSLVPSSTSSETQYF. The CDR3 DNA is TGCGCCAGCAGCTTGGTACCGTCAAGTACTAGTTCAGAGACCCAGTACTTC.

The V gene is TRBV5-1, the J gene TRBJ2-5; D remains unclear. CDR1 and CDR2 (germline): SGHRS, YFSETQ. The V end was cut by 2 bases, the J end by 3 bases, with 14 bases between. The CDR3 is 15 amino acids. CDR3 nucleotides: TGCGCCAGCAGCTTTCTCTGGGCCGGAGAAGAGACCCAGTACTTC. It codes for CASSFLWAGEETQYF.

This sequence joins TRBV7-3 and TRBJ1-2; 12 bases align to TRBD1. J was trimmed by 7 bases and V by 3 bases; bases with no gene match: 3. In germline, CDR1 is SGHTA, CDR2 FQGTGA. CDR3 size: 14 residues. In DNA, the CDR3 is TGTGCCAGCAGCTTGGGACAGGGGGCGTCTGGCTACACCTTC. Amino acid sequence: CASSLGQGASGYTF.

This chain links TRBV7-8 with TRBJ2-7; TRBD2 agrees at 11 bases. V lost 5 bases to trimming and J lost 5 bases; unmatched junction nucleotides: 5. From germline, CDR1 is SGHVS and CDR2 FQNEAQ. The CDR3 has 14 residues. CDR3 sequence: CASSTLAGVDEQYF. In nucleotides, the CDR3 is TGTGCCAGCAGCACACTAGCGGGAGTCGACGAGCAGTACTTC.

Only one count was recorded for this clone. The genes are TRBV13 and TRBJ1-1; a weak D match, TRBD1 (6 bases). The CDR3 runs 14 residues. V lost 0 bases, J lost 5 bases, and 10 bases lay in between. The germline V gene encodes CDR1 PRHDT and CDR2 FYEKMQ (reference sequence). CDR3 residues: CASSLGRRGTEAFF. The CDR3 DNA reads TGTGCCAGCAGCTTAGGTCGCAGGGGAACTGAAGCTTTCTTT. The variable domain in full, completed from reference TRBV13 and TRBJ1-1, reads AAGVIQSPRHLIKEKRETATLKCYPIPRHDTVYWYQQGPGQDPQFLISFYEKMQSDKGSIPDRFSAQQFSDYHSELNMSSLELGDSALYFCASSLGRRGTEAFFGQGTRLTVV.

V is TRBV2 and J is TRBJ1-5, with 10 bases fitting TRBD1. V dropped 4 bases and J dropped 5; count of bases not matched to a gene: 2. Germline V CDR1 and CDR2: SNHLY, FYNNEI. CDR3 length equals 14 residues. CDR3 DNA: TGTGCCAGCAGTGCGACAGGGGGCCATCAGCCCCAGCATTTT. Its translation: CASSATGGHQPQHF.

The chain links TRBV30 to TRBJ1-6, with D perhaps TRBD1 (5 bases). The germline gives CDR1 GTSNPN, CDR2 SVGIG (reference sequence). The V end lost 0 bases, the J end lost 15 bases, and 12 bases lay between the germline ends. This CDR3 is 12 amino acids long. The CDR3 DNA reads TGTGCCTGGAGTGTAGTGGGACTGCTCCTCCACTTT. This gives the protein CAWSVVGLLLHF.

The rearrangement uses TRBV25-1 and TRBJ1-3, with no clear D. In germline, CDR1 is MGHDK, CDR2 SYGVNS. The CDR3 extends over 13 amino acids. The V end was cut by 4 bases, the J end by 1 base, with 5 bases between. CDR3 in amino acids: CASSAWSGNTIYF. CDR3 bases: TGTGCCAGCAGTGCTTGGTCTGGAAACACCATATATTTT.